The clone carrying this TCR beta chain was counted between two and nine times. Its matching antigen is unknown. This entry is derived from a study of T cell clonotyping in hematopoietic cell transplantation. Turning to the study itself: Recipients' pretransplant samples followed cytoreduction.

Notes on the study in general: Higher Inverse Simpson Index values in graft donor and pretransplant recipient predicted broader posttransplant TCR diversity. After transplant, recipient diversity fell while pathologically expanded clonotypes grew through day 180. At the given depth, recipient repertoires were over 97% de novo clonotypes.

Time point: recipient sample about 28 days before transplant, after cytoreduction. This table comes from immunoSEQ multiplex PCR, and its TCRdb copy is limited to in-frame clones, with some not included. The sample holds around 28,000 clones, about 92% seen once. The sequences come from peripheral blood mononuclear cells, collected before stem cell transplant. This clonotype was obtained from a man aged 45-65 years with acute myeloid leukemia. Some clones in this sample may be carry-over from other donors' samples.

CDR3 nucleotides: TGTGCCAGCAGTCCCCGAGGCACCATCTCCTACGAGCAGTACTTC. It specifies CASSPRGTISYEQYF. V usage is TRBV28 and J usage is TRBJ2-7; D is unclear. The CDR3 contains 15 residues. CDR1 is MDHEN and CDR2 is SYDVKM in the germline V gene. The V gene lost 5 bases and the J gene lost 0 bases, with 14 bases spanning the gap.